This TCR beta chain was retrieved from a study of blood T cell repertoires in COVID-19. Study-level background: Sources were T cells, B-cell-depleted T cells, or PBMCs; the material itself was cDNA or gDNA.

Produced via immunoSEQ multiplex PCR; TCRdb's table is partial and in-frame only. Of approximately 260,000 clones in the sample, under 95% were seen once. Germline values: CDR1 LNHDA, CDR2 SQIVND (reference sequence). The CDR3 is 14 amino acids. V was trimmed by 4 bases and J by 4 bases, leaving 13 bases between them. The sample taken for sequencing was PBMCs or T cells enriched from blood (not recorded which). V and J are TRBV19 and TRBJ1-1; possibly TRBD1 for D (6 bases). This TCR was recovered from a woman aged 18-29 years who had recovered from COVID-19. CDR3 region: CASSNLDSSTEAFF. CDR3 in DNA: TGTGCCAGTAGTAACCTGGACAGTAGCACTGAAGCTTTCTTT.